This entry concerns a single TCR beta chain. What this receptor recognizes is not known. The record has no base qualities; no much larger clone is one base away. This specimen's treatment or condition label, per the study, means: oral pan-JAK inhibitor, 5-10 mg twice daily. From alopecia areata patients, peripheral blood was collected along with lesional scalp punch biopsies. PBMCs were isolated by density centrifugation and stained for CD3, CD4 and CD8, and CD4+ and CD8+ T cells were sorted on a FACSAria. The sample is drawn from a study of CD8+ T cells in alopecia areata (dated by TCRdb to 2017 to 2018). General notes on the study: The treated patients, all with moderate-to-severe alopecia areata, were enrolled in an open-label pilot trial of oral tofacitinib given at 5 to 10 mg twice daily. Scalp clonality was compared among normal scalp (n=4), patchy alopecia areata scalp (n=8), and alopecia totalis/universalis scalp (n=8). TCRbeta CDR3 regions were amplified by immunoSEQ multiplex PCR using 35 Vbeta forward and 13 Jbeta reverse primers. RNA came from the PAXgene miRNA kit for fixed scalp, the miRNeasy kit for PBMCs, and the RNeasy kit for mouse skin. Scalp tissue and sorted CD4+ and CD8+ peripheral blood T cells from patchy and totalis/universalis alopecia areata patients and from healthy controls were covered by human TCRbeta sequencing. The SALT score, which quantifies the percentage of affected scalp surface area, was used to measure disease severity in treated patients. Tofacitinib-treated patients had biopsies at baseline and at 4 and 24 weeks of treatment, with a later scalp biopsy in several patients. Tofacitinib was administered for 6 to 18 months, and 6 months of follow-up off drug were then conducted to assess delayed response and recurrence. In both human patients and the C3H/HeJ mouse model, the study applied high-throughput TCRbeta sequencing to look at T cell clonal expansion in alopecia areata.

Receptor amplification or capture employed the immunoSEQ multiplex PCR assay. RNA was extracted from all samples and reverse transcribed into cDNA as template for TCR sequencing. SuperScript III was used to make first-strand cDNA, primed with a 2:1 mix of oligo-dT and random hexamers. A synthetic immune receptor repertoire was used to measure amplification bias, and any remaining bias was corrected computationally. The paper's processing steps were these. Raw reads were preprocessed to remove errors, and CDR3 was defined by IMGT conventions from the conserved cysteine to phenylalanine. To get clonality, Shannon entropy was normalized by log2 of the number of productive unique TCRs and the result was subtracted from 1. CD4 or CD8 identity of scalp clones was inferred by cross-referencing scalp TCRbeta sequences with sorted blood CD4 and CD8 repertoires. TCRdb stores this immuneACCESS table with in-frame sequences only. Part of the clones is absent; in the studies checked, under half of the shortfall reflects unresolved V genes, and no reason is known for the rest. V, J and clone size reflect that table, while D and trimming were determined from the DNA. The sample yields about 190,000 clones; 50% to 70% were counted once. 1.3% of the sample is held by the ten biggest clonotypes.

What the work shows at the level of the full study, not this receptor alone: Because the treated cohort was small and had only one nonresponder, larger studies are needed to examine links between baseline CD8+ expansion and response. Scalp TCR repertoire analysis is complicated because resident alphabeta T cells in normal human skin are also sequenced, whereas mouse skin is dominated by gammadelta T cells. Many expanded lesional clones were found to persist in scalp and blood during tofacitinib treatment, and relapse after treatment cessation may be partly explained by this persistence. Higher clonality and more expanded CD8+ clones were observed in lesional scalp than in normal scalp, particularly in alopecia totalis/universalis, a finding suggestive of antigenic drive. Compared with mice, TCR sequences shared between patients were less clear, possibly partly because of HLA diversity across the patient population. Scalp clonality and the number of expanded CD8+ clones among the top 100 scalp clones were significantly decreased by tofacitinib.

Inclusive of the bounding cysteine and phenylalanine, the CDR3 is 13 residues long. Of the read, only the CDR3 DNA is kept; its 39 bases are in frame from base 1. CDR1 and CDR2 were assigned from the germline V gene as MGHDK and SYGVNS. The germline ends are 15 bases apart after V is trimmed by 3 bases and J by 10 bases. This TCR derives from a human donor with alopecia areata. The source was CD4+ T cells sorted from blood, collected at week 49, from a patient treated with tofacitinib. Rearrangement joined TRBV25-1 to TRBJ1-2, with the D gene call left open. In nucleotides, the sequence is TGTGCCAGCAGTGAGGCCAGCTCTATGATCTACACCTTC. It is translated as CASSEASSMIYTF.